This T cell receptor (beta chain) came from a study of blood T cell repertoires in COVID-19. Study in general: COVID-19 samples, acute and convalescent, were from the United States, Italy and Spain. Nucleic acid was either cDNA or gDNA, and it came from T cells, B-cell-depleted T cells, or PBMCs.

Original methodology: Estimates of nucleated cell counts were drawn from the amplification of reference gene primers. Measured with immunoSEQ multiplex PCR; TCRdb has only the in-frame clones, and not every one. V and J calls and clone size are as listed in that table; D and trimming were resolved from the DNA. The table shows roughly 53,000 clones, with 65% to 85% occurring only once. Germline lookup yields CDR1 GTSNPN and CDR2 SVGIG (reference sequence). This CDR3 has 16 amino acids. V was clipped by 8 bases and J by 0 bases; unmatched bases: 12. The sample comprised peripheral blood. The chain employs TRBV30 and TRBJ1-4; 7 positions agree with TRBD1. The source of this sequence is a man in his 70s with active COVID-19. The CDR3 region is CAMDTGESTTNEKLFF. CDR3 in DNA: TGTGCCATGGACACAGGGGAATCCACAACTAATGAAAAACTGTTTTTT.